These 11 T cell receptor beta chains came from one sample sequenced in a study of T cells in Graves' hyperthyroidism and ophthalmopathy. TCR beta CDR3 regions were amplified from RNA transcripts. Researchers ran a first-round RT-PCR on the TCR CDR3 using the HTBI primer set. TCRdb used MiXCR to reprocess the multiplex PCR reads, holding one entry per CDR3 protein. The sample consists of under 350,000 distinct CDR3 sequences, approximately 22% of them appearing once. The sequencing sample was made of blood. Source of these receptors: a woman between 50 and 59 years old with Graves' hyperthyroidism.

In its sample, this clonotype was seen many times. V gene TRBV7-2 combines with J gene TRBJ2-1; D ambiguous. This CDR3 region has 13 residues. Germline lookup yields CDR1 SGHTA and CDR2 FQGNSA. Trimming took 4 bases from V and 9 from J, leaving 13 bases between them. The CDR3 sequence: CASSSGIAGEQFF. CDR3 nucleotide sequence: TGTGCCAGCAGCTCAGGCATCGCTGGTGAGCAGTTCTTC.

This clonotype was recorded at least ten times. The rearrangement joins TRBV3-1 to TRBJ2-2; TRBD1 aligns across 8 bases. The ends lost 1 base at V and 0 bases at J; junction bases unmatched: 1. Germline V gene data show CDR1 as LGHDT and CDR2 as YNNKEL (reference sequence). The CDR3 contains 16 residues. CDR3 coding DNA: TGTGCCAGCAGCCAAGGGACAGGGCCGAACACCGGGGAGCTGTTTTTT. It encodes CASSQGTGPNTGELFF.

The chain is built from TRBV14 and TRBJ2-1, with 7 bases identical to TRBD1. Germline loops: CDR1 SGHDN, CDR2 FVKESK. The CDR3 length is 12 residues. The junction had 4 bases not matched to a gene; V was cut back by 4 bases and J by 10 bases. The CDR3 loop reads CASSRYRGEQFF. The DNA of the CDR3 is TGTGCCAGCAGCCGGTACAGGGGCGAGCAGTTCTTC.

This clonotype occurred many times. CDR3 residues: CASSQPFGQGPPYEQYF. The CDR3 nucleotides are TGCGCCAGCAGCCAACCCTTTGGACAGGGACCTCCCTACGAGCAGTACTTC. The genes are TRBV4-1 and TRBJ2-7; TRBD1 matches at 8 bases. Trimming cost V 2 bases and J 2 bases; bases outside gene matches: 11. Germline loops: CDR1 MGHRA, CDR2 YSYEKL. The CDR3 sequence is 17 residues long.

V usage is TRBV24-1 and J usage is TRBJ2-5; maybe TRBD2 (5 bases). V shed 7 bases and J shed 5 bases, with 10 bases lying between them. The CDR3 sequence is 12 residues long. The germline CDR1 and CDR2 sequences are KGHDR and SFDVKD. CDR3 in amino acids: CATSLEDETQYF. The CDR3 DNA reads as TGTGCCACCAGCCTGGAGGATGAGACCCAGTACTTC.

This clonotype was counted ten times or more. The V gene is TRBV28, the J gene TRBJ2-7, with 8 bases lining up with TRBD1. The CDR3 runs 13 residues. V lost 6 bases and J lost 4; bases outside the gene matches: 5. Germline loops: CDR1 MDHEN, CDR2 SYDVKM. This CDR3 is CASRMTGVYEQYF. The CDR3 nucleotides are TGTGCCAGCAGGATGACAGGGGTATACGAGCAGTACTTC.

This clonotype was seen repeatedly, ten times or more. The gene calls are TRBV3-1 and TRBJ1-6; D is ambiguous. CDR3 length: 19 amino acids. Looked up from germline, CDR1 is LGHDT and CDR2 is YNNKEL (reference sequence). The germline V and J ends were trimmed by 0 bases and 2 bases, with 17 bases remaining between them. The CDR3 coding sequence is TGTGCCAGCAGCCAAGATGGGCAGCGGAGTAAGACCTATAATTCACCCCTCCACTTT. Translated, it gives CASSQDGQRSKTYNSPLHF.

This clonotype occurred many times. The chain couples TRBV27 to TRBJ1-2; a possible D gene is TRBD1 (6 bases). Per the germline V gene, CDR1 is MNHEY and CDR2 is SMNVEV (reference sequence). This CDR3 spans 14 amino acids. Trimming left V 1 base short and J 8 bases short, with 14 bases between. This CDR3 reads CASSLYGGPGGYTF. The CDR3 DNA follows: TGTGCCAGCAGTTTATATGGGGGCCCTGGCGGCTACACCTTC.

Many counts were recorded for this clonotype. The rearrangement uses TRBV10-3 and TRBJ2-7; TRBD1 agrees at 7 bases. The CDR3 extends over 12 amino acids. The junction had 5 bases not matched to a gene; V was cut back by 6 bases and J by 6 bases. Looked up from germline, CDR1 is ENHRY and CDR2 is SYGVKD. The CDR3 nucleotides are TGTGCCATCAGGACAGGGACGTTCGAGCAGTACTTC. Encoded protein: CAIRTGTFEQYF.

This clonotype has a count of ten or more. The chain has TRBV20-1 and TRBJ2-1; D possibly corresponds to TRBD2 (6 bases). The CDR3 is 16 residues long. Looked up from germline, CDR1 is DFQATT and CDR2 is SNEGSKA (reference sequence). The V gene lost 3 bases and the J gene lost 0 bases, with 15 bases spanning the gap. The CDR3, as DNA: TGCAGTGCTAGTTCCCTACTAGCAGCCTCCTACAATGAGCAGTTCTTC. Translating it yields CSASSLLAASYNEQFF.

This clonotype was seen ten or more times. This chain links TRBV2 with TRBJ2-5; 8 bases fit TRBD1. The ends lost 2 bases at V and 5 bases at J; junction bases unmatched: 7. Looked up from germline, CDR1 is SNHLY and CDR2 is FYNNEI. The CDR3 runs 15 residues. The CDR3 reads CASSERLQGAETQYF. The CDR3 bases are TGTGCCAGCAGTGAAAGGCTCCAGGGGGCTGAGACCCAGTACTTC. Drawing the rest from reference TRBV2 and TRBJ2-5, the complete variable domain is EPEVTQTPSHQVTQMGQEVILRCVPISNHLYFYWYRQILGQKVEFLVSFYNNEISEKSEIFDDQFSVERPDGSNFTLKIRSTKLEDSAMYFCASSERLQGAETQYFGPGTRLLVL.